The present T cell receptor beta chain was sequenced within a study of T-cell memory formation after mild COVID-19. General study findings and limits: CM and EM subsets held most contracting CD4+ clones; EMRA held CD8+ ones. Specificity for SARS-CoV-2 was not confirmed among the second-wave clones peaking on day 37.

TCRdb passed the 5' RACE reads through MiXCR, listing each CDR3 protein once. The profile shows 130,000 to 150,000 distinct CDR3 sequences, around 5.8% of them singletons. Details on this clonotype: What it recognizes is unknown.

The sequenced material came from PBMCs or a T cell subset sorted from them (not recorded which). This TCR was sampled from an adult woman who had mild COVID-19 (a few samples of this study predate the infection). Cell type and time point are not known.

The CDR3 sequence is CASSLGQLNSGNTIYF. CDR3 DNA: TGCGCCAGCAGCTTGGGGCAGCTAAACTCTGGAAACACCATATATTTT. The chain has TRBV5-1 and TRBJ1-3; no clear D gene. The CDR3 sequence is 16 residues long. The V and J ends lost 0 bases and 0 bases respectively, with 10 bases between them. CDR1 SGHRS and CDR2 YFSETQ come from the germline V gene. The variable domain in full, with the rest retrieved from reference TRBV5-1 and TRBJ1-3, is KAGVTQTPRYLIKTRGQQVTLSCSPISGHRSVSWYQQTPGQGLQFLFEYFSETQRNKGNFPGRFSGRQFSNSRSEMNVSTLELGDSALYLCASSLGQLNSGNTIYFGEGSWLTVV.